This record concerns one T cell receptor (beta chain) sequence. MiXCR, run by TCRdb on the RT-PCR reads, gives a single entry per CDR3 protein. Of some 960,000 distinct CDR3 sequences listed, over 15% are singletons. In germline, CDR1 is LGHNA, CDR2 YNFKEQ. The V gene lost 0 bases and the J gene lost 4 bases, with 12 bases spanning the gap. The CDR3 has 15 amino acids. This sample stems from a study of patients and donors after allogeneic stem cell transplantation. Sequencing was done on a sample of blood, either unsorted or a sorted T cell fraction (not recorded which). The V and J genes are TRBV4-2 and TRBJ1-2, with unresolved D. This TCR came from a human donor who was either an allogeneic HSCT recipient or a stem cell or donor lymphocyte infusion donor (not recorded which). It is not recorded whose cells these are; they may come from a transplant donor. The CDR3 DNA reads TGTGCCAGCAGCCAAGATGGTACTGCGGCCTATGGCTACACCTTC. Its protein is CASSQDGTAAYGYTF.